These T cell receptor beta chains were read from a single sample in a study of post-analysis software for immune sequencing data. MiXCR, run by TCRdb on the PCR reads, gives a single entry per CDR3 protein. There are about 770,000 distinct CDR3 sequences in the sample; 35% to 55% occur only once, and roughly 4.5% lies in the top ten. Material: blood. Receptors were obtained from a girl between 5 and 17 years old with multiple sclerosis. The CDR3 runs from the conserved cysteine through the conserved F or W. Fields, in order: J gene, D gene, V gene, CDR3 length, clone size, CDR3 protein, CDR3 DNA. The D gene is left open where the match is weak. Rows may omit the clone size; those that give it use once, few, many or a size class.

TRBJ2-1	TRBD2	TRBV18	15	-	CASSPSTSGNNEQFF	TGTGCCAGCTCACCATCGACTAGCGGTAACAATGAGCAGTTCTTC
TRBJ2-1	-	TRBV12-3/TRBV12-4	16	few	CASSQPTSTPRNEQFF	TGTGCCAGCAGCCAGCCGACTAGTACCCCTAGGAATGAGCAGTTCTTC
TRBJ2-7	TRBD2	TRBV28	15	once	CASSLWLGGAYEQYF	TGTGCCAGCAGTTTATGGTTGGGGGGGGCCTACGAGCAGTACTTC
TRBJ2-1	-	TRBV19	13	once	CASSIDPIGEQFF	TGTGCCAGTAGTATAGACCCCATCGGTGAGCAGTTCTTC
TRBJ1-1	-	TRBV11-2	16	-	CASSSTGILMNTEAFF	TGTGCCAGCAGCTCAACAGGGATTTTAATGAACACTGAAGCTTTCTTT
TRBJ2-1	TRBD2	TRBV24-1	15	-	CATSVGTRSYNEQFF	TGTGCCACCAGTGTTGGGACTAGATCCTACAATGAGCAGTTCTTC
TRBJ2-2	TRBD2	TRBV3-1	16	-	CASSQVGLAGSGELFF	TGTGCCAGCAGCCAAGTGGGACTAGCGGGATCCGGGGAGCTGTTTTTT
TRBJ2-7	TRBD1	TRBV20-1	14	-	CSASWDRGVYEQYF	TGCAGTGCTAGTTGGGACAGGGGGGTCTACGAGCAGTACTTC
TRBJ2-1	-	TRBV6-4	15	-	CASSDGSGDYNEQFF	TGTGCCAGCAGTGACGGGTCAGGGGACTACAATGAGCAGTTCTTC
TRBJ2-7	-	TRBV4-2	14	-	CASSQDRRGREQYF	TGTGCCAGCAGCCAAGATAGGCGGGGGCGCGAGCAGTACTTC
TRBJ2-1	-	TRBV5-1	13	once	CASSTWMAEEQFF	TGCGCCAGCAGCACCTGGATGGCGGAAGAGCAGTTCTTC